This entry lists 32 T cell receptor beta chains sequenced from one sample in a study of T cell responses to AZD1222 COVID-19 vaccine. Only in-frame clones appear in the TCRdb table, and some are missing; sequencing was by immunoSEQ multiplex PCR. The sample lists 100,000 or so clones; less than 95% were seen once. The specimen comprised peripheral blood, sampled on day 0 of AZD1222 vaccination. The source of these receptors is an adult in good health.

This chain joins TRBV2 and TRBJ1-5, with 7 bases that match TRBD1. Germline V lookup: CDR1 SNHLY, CDR2 FYNNEI. The CDR3 covers 15 residues. After removal of 7 bases from V and 0 bases from J, the junction contained 6 bases not matched to a gene. In nucleotides, the CDR3 is TGTGCCAGCAAGTCCAGGGGGGATAGCAATCAGCCCCAGCATTTT. Its translation is CASKSRGDSNQPQHF.

The chain is built from TRBV28 and TRBJ1-1; perhaps TRBD1 as D (5 bases). CDR1 and CDR2 (germline): MDHEN, SYDVKM. Trimming removed 2 bases from V and 11 bases from J, with 18 bases in between. This CDR3 has 14 residues. CDR3 in amino acids: CASSLGDSRWGAFF. The CDR3 bases are TGTGCCAGCAGTTTAGGGGACTCCCGGTGGGGGGCTTTCTTT. The variable domain in full, with the rest retrieved from reference TRBV28 and TRBJ1-1, is DVKVTQSSRYLVKRTGEKVFLECVQDMDHENMFWYRQDPGLGLRLIYFSYDVKMKEKGDIPEGYSVSREKKERFSLILESASTNQTSMYLCASSLGDSRWGAFFGQGTRLTVV.

The V gene is TRBV28, the J gene TRBJ2-7, with TRBD1 as a possible D gene (6 bases). V dropped 3 bases and J dropped 2 bases, with 14 bases sitting between them. The CDR3 spans 15 residues. Per the germline V gene, CDR1 is MDHEN and CDR2 is SYDVKM. The CDR3 DNA reads TGTGCCAGCAGTTTTCAGTCTCAGGGGACCTACGAGCAGTACTTC. It specifies CASSFQSQGTYEQYF.

V and J are TRBV7-3 and TRBJ1-1; 7 bases are shared with TRBD1. The CDR3 has 13 residues. Germline V gene data show CDR1 as SGHTA and CDR2 as FQGTGA. The V gene end was trimmed by 5 bases and the J gene end by 5 bases; junction bases not matched to a gene: 5. The CDR3 here is CASSQTGDTEAFF. The CDR3 region has the DNA TGTGCCAGCAGCCAAACAGGGGATACTGAAGCTTTCTTT.

The CDR3 loop reads CASSLRGLGQPGGSNEKLFF. The CDR3 nucleotides read TGTGCCAGCAGCCTCAGGGGTTTGGGACAACCGGGAGGTAGTAATGAAAAACTGTTTTTT. The J gene is TRBJ1-4, the V gene TRBV9; D is perhaps TRBD1 (6 bases). Germline CDR1 reads SGDLS; CDR2 reads YYNGEE. The length of the CDR3 is 20 residues. V was shortened by 4 bases and J by 4 bases, with 29 bases between the two germline ends.

The gene calls are TRBV6-1 and TRBJ1-1; TRBD1 might be the D (5 bases). The CDR3 totals 14 residues. The V end lost 3 bases, the J end lost 3 bases, and 11 bases lay between the germline ends. Germline V gene data show CDR1 as MNHNS and CDR2 as SASEGT. CDR3 amino acids: CASSDWVGDTEAFF. The DNA of the CDR3 is TGTGCCAGCAGTGATTGGGTGGGGGACACTGAAGCTTTCTTT.

The chain couples TRBV7-3 to TRBJ1-5, with D unresolved. The CDR3 covers 13 residues. Trimming pared 2 bases from V and 6 bases from J, leaving 8 bases between. Germline CDR1 reads SGHTA; CDR2 reads FQGTGA. As DNA, the CDR3 is TGTGCCAGCAGCTTATCCGCGAGTCAGCCCCAGCATTTT. Residues: CASSLSASQPQHF.

The V gene is TRBV4-1, the J gene TRBJ1-2; D remains unclear. Germline CDR1 MGHRA, CDR2 YSYEKL. V lost 4 bases to trimming and J lost 7 bases, with 22 bases between them. The CDR3 is 16 amino acids. CDR3 sequence (DNA): TGCGCCAGCAGCCCGAAACCCAGATTTATTATGGGTGGCTACACCTTC. Its protein product is CASSPKPRFIMGGYTF.

The genes are TRBV29-1 and TRBJ2-7; TRBD2 is a possible D gene (5 bases). Germline-derived CDR1 and CDR2 are SQVTM and ANQGSEA. This CDR3 region has 11 residues. Trimming removed 0 bases at V and 6 bases at J, with 6 bases between. The chain's CDR3 is CSVEDGSEQYF. The CDR3 DNA reads TGCAGCGTTGAAGATGGGAGCGAGCAGTACTTC.

The chain uses TRBV5-8 and TRBJ2-1, with D uncertain. V lost 0 bases and J 0 bases, leaving 7 bases between the germline ends. The CDR3 has 15 residues. Germline V gene lookup returns CDR1 SGHTS and CDR2 YDEGEE. In nucleotides, the CDR3 is TGTGCCAGCAGCTTGGGCGTGAGCTCCTACAATGAGCAGTTCTTC. As protein: CASSLGVSSYNEQFF.

The chain employs TRBV19 and TRBJ1-1, with TRBD1 as a possible D gene (5 bases). The CDR3 is 14 residues long. Germline loops: CDR1 LNHDA, CDR2 SQIVND (reference sequence). V dropped 7 bases and J dropped 1 base, with 13 bases sitting between them. CDR3 region: CASNDRRGNTEAFF. The CDR3 coding sequence is TGTGCCAGTAACGACCGTAGGGGGAACACTGAAGCTTTCTTT. The full variable domain, rest sourced from reference TRBV19 and TRBJ1-1, is DGGITQSPKYLFRKEGQNVTLSCEQNLNHDAMYWYRQDPGQGLRLIYYSQIVNDFQKGDIAEGYSVSREKKESFPLTVTSAQKNPTAFYLCASNDRRGNTEAFFGQGTRLTVV.

V is TRBV5-1 and J is TRBJ1-5; 10 bases are shared with TRBD1. This CDR3 spans 16 amino acids. V dropped 0 bases and J dropped 3; count of bases not matched to a gene: 3. Germline CDR1 is SGHRS and CDR2 is YFSETQ. CDR3: CASSLDGTGDNQPQHF. The DNA for the CDR3 is TGCGCCAGCAGCTTGGACGGGACAGGGGACAATCAGCCCCAGCATTTT.

The gene calls are TRBV4-1 and TRBJ1-2; D gene unclear. Germline V gives CDR1 MGHRA, CDR2 YSYEKL. There are 14 residues in the CDR3. V was clipped by 1 base and J by 2 bases, with 8 bases between them. The CDR3: CASSQGNSNYGYTF. The CDR3 DNA reads as TGCGCCAGCAGCCAAGGGAACAGCAACTATGGCTACACCTTC.

The chain joins TRBV10-3 to TRBJ1-2; D gene uncertain. Germline V gene lookup returns CDR1 ENHRY and CDR2 SYGVKD. The CDR3 loop spans 14 amino acids. V was clipped by 10 bases and J by 8 bases, with 23 bases between them. CDR3 protein: CATTDEADYEGYTF. CDR3 nucleotides: TGTGCCACTACGGACGAGGCAGACTATGAAGGCTACACCTTC.

The chain joins TRBV6-5 to TRBJ1-2; D might be TRBD1 (6 bases). V lost 0 bases to trimming and J lost 4 bases, with 12 bases between them. The germline V gene encodes CDR1 MNHEY and CDR2 SVGAGI. CDR3 length: 15 amino acids. The CDR3 protein is CASSYSLDSPYGYTF. DNA of the CDR3: TGTGCCAGCAGTTACTCCCTGGACAGCCCCTATGGCTACACCTTC.

The chain is built from TRBV29-1 and TRBJ2-1, with 13 bases matching TRBD2. The CDR3 contains 15 residues. V gave up 3 bases and J gave up 8 bases; unmatched junction bases: 7. Germline V CDR1 and CDR2: SQVTM, ANQGSEA. CDR3 region: CSVETSGGPPHEQFF. Here the CDR3 DNA reads TGCAGCGTTGAGACTAGCGGGGGGCCCCCCCATGAGCAGTTCTTC.

The V gene is TRBV6-6, the J gene TRBJ2-1; D not certain. From germline, CDR1 is MNHNY and CDR2 SVGAGI (reference sequence). The length of the CDR3 is 15 residues. Trimming left V 4 bases short and J 0 bases short, with 10 bases between. The CDR3 is CASSFPLGSYNEQFF. Here the CDR3 DNA reads TGTGCCAGCAGTTTCCCGCTCGGCTCCTACAATGAGCAGTTCTTC.

V gene TRBV7-9 combines with J gene TRBJ1-2, with D unresolved. With 1 base removed from V and 3 bases from J, the gap between germline ends came to 9 bases. CDR1 SEHNR and CDR2 FQNEAQ come from the germline V gene (reference sequence). The CDR3 contains 14 residues. CDR3 region: CASSLGRGDYGYTF. As DNA, the CDR3 is TGTGCCAGCAGCTTAGGGCGGGGAGACTATGGCTACACCTTC.

J is TRBJ2-2 and V is TRBV19; possibly TRBD2 for D (6 bases). The germline V gene has CDR1 LNHDA and CDR2 SQIVND (reference sequence). V lost 7 bases to trimming and J lost 7 bases, with 19 bases between them. This CDR3 is built from 15 residues. DNA of the CDR3: TGTGCCAGTACTACCCTGGGGGGAAAGGACGGGGAGCTGTTTTTT. It translates to CASTTLGGKDGELFF.

The chain is built from TRBV7-2 and TRBJ1-4; D ambiguous. V gave up 2 bases and J gave up 0 bases, with 7 bases separating them. The CDR3 is 15 residues long. Germline CDR1 SGHTA, CDR2 FQGNSA. CDR3 sequence: CASSLMAATNEKLFF. CDR3 sequence (DNA): TGTGCCAGCAGCTTAATGGCTGCAACTAATGAAAAACTGTTTTTT.

The J gene is TRBJ2-7, the V gene TRBV6-5; possible D gene TRBD2, 5 bases. Between the trimmed V and J ends, which lost 0 bases and 7 bases, there was a span of 13 bases. Germline CDR1 is MNHEY and CDR2 is SVGAGI. The CDR3 has 14 amino acids. As DNA, the CDR3 is TGTGCCAGCAGTTACTCGAGCAACCAGCGGGAGCAGTACTTC. It codes for CASSYSSNQREQYF.

This chain uses TRBV2 with TRBJ2-7; 10 bases agree with TRBD1. CDR3 length: 12 amino acids. Trimming took 11 bases from V and 5 from J; bases not matched to a gene: 6. Germline loops: CDR1 SNHLY, CDR2 FYNNEI. CDR3 loop: CASRDRGDEQYF. For the CDR3, the DNA is TGTGCCTCCCGGGACAGGGGCGACGAGCAGTACTTC.

This rearrangement joins TRBV9 to TRBJ2-5, with D perhaps TRBD1 or TRBD2 (5 bases each). Germline V gives CDR1 SGDLS, CDR2 YYNGEE. This CDR3 is 18 amino acids long. Trimming took off 5 bases at V and 5 bases at J, with 28 bases between the two ends. The CDR3 loop is CASSKLIGEGSEGETQYF. CDR3 nucleotide sequence: TGTGCCAGCAGTAAATTAATTGGAGAAGGAAGCGAGGGGGAGACCCAGTACTTC.

V is TRBV25-1 and J is TRBJ1-2; TRBD1 is a possible D gene (5 bases). This CDR3 is 15 amino acids long. CDR1 and CDR2 (germline): MGHDK, SYGVNS. V dropped 4 bases and J dropped 4 bases, with 16 bases sitting between them. The CDR3 bases are TGTGCCAGCAGTGTTCCCGGGGGGGAGGGCTATGGCTACACCTTC. It translates to CASSVPGGEGYGYTF.

The V gene is TRBV12-3 or TRBV12-4, the J gene TRBJ1-1, with D possibly matching TRBD1 (6 bases). CDR3 length: 12 amino acids. V lost 2 bases and J lost 10, with 11 bases in between. CDR3 in amino acids: CASSLYGGGAFF. CDR3 sequence (DNA): TGTGCCAGCAGTTTATACGGGGGCGGAGCTTTCTTT.

The chain recombines TRBV27 with TRBJ2-1; D is uncertain. Deletions cut 4 bases from V and 6 bases from J, with 16 bases between. There are 15 residues in the CDR3. CDR1 is MNHEY, CDR2 SMNVEV, per germline (reference sequence). The DNA for the CDR3 is TGTGCCAGCAGTTCTTGGGCCCTAAGCACCAATGAGCAGTTCTTC. Its protein is CASSSWALSTNEQFF.

The rearrangement links TRBV5-1 to TRBJ2-3, with 9 bases aligning to TRBD1. The CDR3 runs 18 residues. Germline assignment: CDR1 SGHRS and CDR2 YFSETQ. Germline trimming cut 4 bases from V and 3 bases from J; bases unmatched to any gene: 15. The CDR3 nucleotides are TGCGCCAGCAGCGACGAACAGGGGGCGCGGAGAATTACAGATACGCAGTATTTT. Translated, it gives CASSDEQGARRITDTQYF.

The chain joins TRBV5-6 to TRBJ1-2, with D perhaps TRBD1 (5 bases). V dropped 3 bases and J dropped 5 bases, with 14 bases sitting between them. The CDR3 has 14 residues. CDR1 SGHDT and CDR2 YYEEEE come from the germline V gene. In nucleotides, the CDR3 is TGTGCCAGCAGCTCCAGACAGAGCTATTATGGCTACACCTTC. Its translation is CASSSRQSYYGYTF.

V gene TRBV4-1 combines with J gene TRBJ1-6, with no clear D. V lost 1 base and J 10 bases, leaving 5 bases between the germline ends. Germline V gives CDR1 MGHRA, CDR2 YSYEKL. This CDR3 spans 12 amino acids. DNA for the CDR3: TGCGCCAGCAGCCAAGCCCTCTCACCCCTCCACTTT. This encodes CASSQALSPLHF.

The CDR3 here is CASKSQGLRGNTIYF. CDR3 nucleotides: TGTGCCAGCAAGAGCCAGGGTTTGAGAGGAAACACCATATATTTT. V usage is TRBV2 and J usage is TRBJ1-3, with a tentative D call TRBD1 (5 bases). Germline loops: CDR1 SNHLY, CDR2 FYNNEI. V gave up 7 bases and J gave up 4 bases, with 17 bases separating them. The CDR3 covers 15 residues. Supplemented by reference TRBV2 and TRBJ1-3, the full variable domain reads EPEVTQTPSHQVTQMGQEVILRCVPISNHLYFYWYRQILGQKVEFLVSFYNNEISEKSEIFDDQFSVERPDGSNFTLKIRSTKLEDSAMYFCASKSQGLRGNTIYFGEGSWLTVV.

This clone was counted a single time. This chain uses TRBV28 with TRBJ1-2; 7 bases agree with TRBD1. Germline CDR1 reads MDHEN; CDR2 reads SYDVKM. The CDR3 consists of 14 residues. After removal of 7 bases from V and 4 bases from J, the junction contained 9 bases not matched to a gene. CDR3: CASMPPQGTYGYTF. Written as DNA, the CDR3 is TGTGCCAGCATGCCCCCACAGGGGACCTATGGCTACACCTTC.

V is TRBV9 and J is TRBJ2-7; D perhaps matches TRBD1 (5 bases). The CDR3 sequence is 14 residues long. V lost 6 bases and J 2 bases, leaving 15 bases between the germline ends. The germline V gene encodes CDR1 SGDLS and CDR2 YYNGEE. CDR3 in DNA: TGTGCCAGCAACCTTGGCCCAGGGACCTACGAGCAGTACTTC. Protein product: CASNLGPGTYEQYF.